The clone carrying this T cell receptor (beta chain) has just a few counts. This sample is drawn from a study of T cells in Graves' hyperthyroidism and ophthalmopathy. TCR beta CDR3 regions were amplified from RNA. The HTBI primer set was used in a first-round RT-PCR of the TCR CDR3. TCRdb reprocessed the multiplex PCR reads via MiXCR and lists one record per CDR3 protein. The table records around 700,000 distinct CDR3 sequences, around a sixth of them present only once. Germline V gene data show CDR1 as SQVTM and CDR2 as ANQGSEA. There are 15 residues in the CDR3. With 6 bases removed from V and 3 bases from J, the gap between germline ends came to 20 bases.

The sample taken for sequencing was blood. The receptor was derived from a woman aged 45-65 years with Graves' hyperthyroidism that later progressed to Graves' ophthalmopathy. The rearrangement links TRBV29-1 to TRBJ2-5, with D perhaps matching TRBD2 (6 bases). The CDR3 loop reads CSVSDLGLEEETQYF. DNA of the CDR3: TGCAGCGTATCGGACCTGGGACTTGAAGAAGAGACCCAGTACTTC.